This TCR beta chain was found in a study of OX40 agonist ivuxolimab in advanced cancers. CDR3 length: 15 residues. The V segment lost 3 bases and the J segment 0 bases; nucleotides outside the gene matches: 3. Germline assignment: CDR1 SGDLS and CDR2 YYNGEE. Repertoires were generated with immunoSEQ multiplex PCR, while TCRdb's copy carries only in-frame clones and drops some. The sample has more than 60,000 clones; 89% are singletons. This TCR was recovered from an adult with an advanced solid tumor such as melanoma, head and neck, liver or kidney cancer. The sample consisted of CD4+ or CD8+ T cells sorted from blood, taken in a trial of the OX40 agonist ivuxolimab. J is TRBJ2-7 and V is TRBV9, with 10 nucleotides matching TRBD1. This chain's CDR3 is CASSGGQGHSYEQYF. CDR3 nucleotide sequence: TGTGCCAGCAGCGGGGGACAGGGGCACTCCTACGAGCAGTACTTC.